This record concerns one TCR beta chain sequence. What antigen it recognizes has not been identified. The input lacks base qualities; no much larger clone sits a single base away. The data were obtained in a study of cytomegalovirus exposure and HLA in healthy donors listed by TCRdb under 2017. Some background on the complete study: An earlier analysis of several hundred of the donors reported 250 to 350 Gb of sequence data and 117 million unique TCR beta sequences obtained from about 179 million T cells. Roughly 310 gigabases of sequencing data and tens of millions of unique TCR sequences were included in an early release covering over 600 HLA-typed donors. Among the roughly 400 genotyped donors, approximately 81% belonged to the genetic ancestry cluster associated with self-reported Caucasian donors. The study aimed to test whether signatures of past pathogen exposure could be identified by cataloging public T cell receptors. The T cell repertoires of 670 or so subjects were profiled by immunosequencing and related to cytomegalovirus serostatus. Along with the roughly 700-subject first cohort, a separate validation cohort of over a hundred different subjects was used. High-throughput TCR immunosequencing, statistical association of individual TCRs with disease status, and machine learning were combined to predict cytomegalovirus infection status. A later analysis re-examined previously published TCR beta repertoires from more than 550 donors and added high-resolution HLA genotyping to investigate patterns of TCR occurrence. Rather than using new phenotypic data, the later analysis identified candidate immune exposures from TCR beta sequences and from how often those sequences occurred across donors. An earlier analysis of around 580 of the donors used high-throughput TCR beta sequencing to judge whether each TCR beta V gene segment behaved as functional or pseudogenic. Donor age, sex, ethnicity and CMV serostatus were compiled together with the repertoire data. Genome-wide SNP genotypes for about three fifths of the roughly 670 donors were used in a later genetic analysis, which treated that subset as a discovery cohort. All discovery cohort repertoires had been generated on a single sequencing platform. Class I and class II HLA loci were covered by the typing at four-digit resolution. Typing coverage varied by locus: roughly 629-630 donors for A, B, C, DRB1 and DQB1; roughly 500 for DQA1; approximately 610 for DPA1; 400 to 480 for DPB1. Several DR-DQ haplotypes were handled as single units for association and clustering because linkage in the cohort was strong. Across around 400 genotyped donors of the cohort, an average of approximately 200,000 unique TCR beta nucleotide sequences per donor were sequenced, and around 19% of those sequences were non-productive. What the work shows at the level of the full study, not this receptor alone: While some public TCRs were present in many individuals, most TCR sequences turned up only very rarely across donors. According to a later analysis, TCR association rates differed among HLA loci, with DRB1 alleles showing the most associated TCRs and HLA-C alleles showing the fewest. When HLA alleles, especially DR and DQ, strongly co-occurred, attributing TCR associations to individual alleles was difficult. Specific HLA alleles were associated with more than 15,000 TCR beta sequences at a false discovery rate of 0.05 in a later analysis. In a later analysis, several top co-occurrence clusters were reported to appear linked to parvovirus B19, influenza, CMV and Epstein-Barr virus. Because HLA typing was missing for some donors at each locus, association tests included only the typed subset. A later analysis found that HLA-associated TCR beta chains were more clonally expanded and had lower generation probabilities than equally common non-associated chains. In the study, some 180 TCR beta chains were listed as associated with cytomegalovirus. Approximately 18 rarely observed V segments, including chromosome 9 orphons, were excluded from the earlier analysis of some 590 of the donors because counts were too low. The presence/absence analyses assumed that sequencing depth was roughly uniform across donors, and that assumption may not be true. A later genetic analysis reported fewer N-insertions in productive TCRs among donors in an Asian-associated ancestry cluster than the approximately 670-donor mean. A group of highly shared sequence variants was considered likely to be a technical artifact of the sequencing pipeline. A later genetic analysis associated a missense DCLRE1C variant with V-gene and J-gene trimming of TCR beta chains, and an independent cohort replicated the association. An earlier analysis of 587 of the donors showed that most TCR beta V segments appeared in productive rearrangements either about 90% or about 30% of the time, which broadly matched IMGT annotations. In vitro tests confirmed that a few of the cytomegalovirus-associated TCR beta chains recognize cytomegalovirus antigens. Cytomegalovirus status was reported to be diagnosed by the classifier with high specificity and sensitivity in both the original and validation cohorts. A further reported finding was that TCR beta sequences accurately predicted the HLA-A and HLA-B alleles for most subjects in the first cohort. The authors suggested that the approach could potentially be generalized to other disease states and immunological phenotypes. Correlated functional status among segregating V segments might reflect linkage disequilibrium, but an unknown experimental factor could not be ruled out. A later analysis found that most CMV-associated TCR beta chains appeared HLA-restricted, with HLA associations seemingly driven largely by CMV exposure. Some IMGT-functional V segments, including TRBV6-2 and TRBV6-3, could not be told apart with the 87-base-pair reads, so those segments were excluded. The only immune exposure information available for the cohort was CMV serostatus. This cohort had only TCR beta chains sequenced, and the lack of alpha or paired-chain data limited which features could be detected.

CDR1 and CDR2 are read off the germline V gene as WSHSY and SAAADI. Counted from cysteine to phenylalanine, this CDR3 has 14 amino acids. Left in the record is the CDR3 DNA by itself, 42 bases read in frame from the first base. Trimming at the junction amounts to 2 bases on V and 8 bases on J, and the germline ends lie 15 bases apart. Library preparation employed the immunoSEQ multiplex PCR assay. For the multiplex PCR, a mixture combining 60 forward primers for TCR Vbeta segments and 13 reverse primers for TCR Jbeta segments was used. A multiplex PCR assay on genomic DNA amplified the CDR3 region of rearranged TCR beta genes. The Illumina HiSeq System was used to sequence the amplified TCR beta libraries as 87-base-pair reads. The published analysis was carried out like this. In a later analysis, tens of millions of unique TCR beta chains were counted across the roughly 610 repertoires, and roughly 11 million of these chains were shared by at least two donors. Raw reads were error-corrected and collapsed into unique sequences with a nearest-neighbor algorithm that merged closely related sequences to remove PCR and sequencing errors. CDR3 sequences were aligned to IMGT reference sequences to assign V, D and J gene segments. For a sequence to be retained, a match of at least six nucleotides to both a V gene segment and a J gene segment was required. Rearrangements were classified as productive when the CDR3 lacked stop codons and remained in frame with V and J, and all other rearrangements were classified as non-productive. Following IMGT convention, CDR3 was defined as the stretch from the second conserved V-encoded cysteine up to the conserved J-encoded phenylalanine. Sequences without an unambiguous match to a single V gene segment were excluded from the earlier analysis of about 640 of the donors. An earlier analysis of 500 to 600 of the donors classified V segments as functional when productive rearrangements were above 56.7% and as segregating when the standard deviation between donors was above 5%. A statistical classification framework was built for diagnosing cytomegalovirus status from the catalog of TCR beta chain sequences. V and J gene assignment, in a later analysis, came from comparing TCR nucleotide sequences with IMGT/GENE-DB human TR gene sequences. The TCRdist pipeline was used in a later analysis to assign CDR3 sequences and most-parsimonious VDJ recombination scenarios. A later analysis defined each TCR beta chain by its CDR3 amino acid sequence plus V-gene family, and excluded reads lacking a unique V-gene family. As a way to deal with suspected cross-contamination and a sequencing artifact, a later analysis dropped more than 500 nucleotide sequences that were highly shared and had low generation probability. In a later analysis, a clonal expansion index was calculated for each public chain from normalized within-repertoire ranks of inferred template counts. In a later analysis, generation probabilities were computed using a VDJ recombination model fitted to out-of-frame rearrangements, and the results were checked against IGoR. In a later analysis, TCR-TCR, TCR-HLA and TCR-CMV co-occurrence was scored with hypergeometric tests, and a repertoire-size bias correction was applied to TCR pairs. False discovery rates were estimated in a later analysis by permuting HLA or CMV assignments 20 times. In a later analysis, co-occurring TCRs were grouped using DBSCAN, with TCRdist sequence similarity added in when clustering inside HLA-allele-positive subsets. Repertoires with fewer than 30,000 or more than 120,000 public chains, plus five repertoires with anomalous nucleotide sharing, were excluded from co-occurrence clustering. TCRdb obtained this table from immuneACCESS and retained in-frame rearrangements with V and J assigned. These tables miss some clones; where compared with another copy, unresolved V genes account for less than half of the shortfall, and the remainder is unexplained. V, J and clone size are those of that table, while D and trimming were read from the DNA. For this sample there are about 190,000 clones; under 80% appear just once. More than 4% of the sample goes to the ten largest clones.

The cohort comprised 666 healthy bone marrow donors. At the time of sampling, every cohort member was nominally healthy, though immune exposures that went unrecorded were likely present. The donor tested CMV seropositive, placing the donor among the 290 or so seropositive members of the cohort. A peripheral blood sample was collected from each donor, and TCR beta sequencing was performed on peripheral blood mononuclear cells. Genomic DNA was extracted from the blood cell samples with the Qiagen DNeasy Blood Extraction Kit. Material for sequencing was PBMCs. Here the chain combines TRBV10-2 and TRBJ1-2; 5 matching bases give a weak D call of TRBD1. The TCR sequence derives from a man younger than 45 in good health and CMV-seropositive. The CDR3 protein sequence reads: CASSESSQRGGYTF. The DNA sequence is TGCGCCAGCAGTGAGAGTTCGCAAAGGGGAGGCTACACCTTC.